This T cell receptor beta chain originates from a study of blood T cell repertoires in COVID-19. Methods used by the authors: Scientists estimated how many nucleated cells there were by amplifying reference gene primers. The method was immunoSEQ multiplex PCR; TCRdb's version includes in-frame clones alone and lacks a portion of them. V and J calls and clone size are copied from that table; D and trimming were computed from the DNA. The sample shows over 200,000 clones, 75% to 90% of them seen only once. The ends lost 6 bases at V and 4 bases at J; junction bases unmatched: 3. CDR3 length: 13 residues. Per germline, CDR1 MDHEN and CDR2 SYDVKM.

The V call is TRBV28, the J call TRBJ2-7; 10 bases map to TRBD2. Material: peripheral blood. This clonotype was sampled from a human donor in a cohort sampled during active COVID-19. This chain's CDR3 is CASRTSGLYEQYF. CDR3 DNA sequence: TGTGCCAGCAGGACTAGCGGGTTGTACGAGCAGTACTTC.